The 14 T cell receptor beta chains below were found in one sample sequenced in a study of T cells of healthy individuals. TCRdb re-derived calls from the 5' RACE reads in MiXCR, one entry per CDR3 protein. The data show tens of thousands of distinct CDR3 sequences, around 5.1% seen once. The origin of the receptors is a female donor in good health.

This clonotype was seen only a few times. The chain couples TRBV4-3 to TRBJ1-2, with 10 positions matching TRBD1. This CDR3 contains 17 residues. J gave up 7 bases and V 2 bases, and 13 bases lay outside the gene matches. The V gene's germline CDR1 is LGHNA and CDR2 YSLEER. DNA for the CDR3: TGCGCCAGCAGCCAACAATTCGGGACAGGGGCTCTCTCTGGCTACACCTTC. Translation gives CASSQQFGTGALSGYTF.

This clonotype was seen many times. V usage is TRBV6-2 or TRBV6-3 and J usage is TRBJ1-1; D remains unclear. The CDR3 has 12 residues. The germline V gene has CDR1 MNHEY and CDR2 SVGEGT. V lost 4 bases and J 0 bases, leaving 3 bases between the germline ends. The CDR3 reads CASSSVNTEAFF. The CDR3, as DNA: TGTGCCAGCAGTTCAGTGAACACTGAAGCTTTCTTT.

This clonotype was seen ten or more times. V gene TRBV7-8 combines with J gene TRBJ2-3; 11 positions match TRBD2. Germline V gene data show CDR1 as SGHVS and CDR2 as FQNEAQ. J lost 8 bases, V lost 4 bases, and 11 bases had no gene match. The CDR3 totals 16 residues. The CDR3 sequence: CASSSTFGTSGGTQYF. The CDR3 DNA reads TGTGCCAGCAGCTCGACTTTTGGGACTAGCGGTGGTACGCAGTATTTT.

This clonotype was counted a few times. The CDR3 DNA reads TGTGCCAGCAGGAAAAGCCCACGGTCTGGGGCCAACGTCCTGACTTTC. Amino acids: CASRKSPRSGANVLTF. The V call is TRBV6-2 or TRBV6-3, the J call TRBJ2-6; no firm D call. Germline V gene data show CDR1 as MNHEY and CDR2 as SVGEGT. The germline V and J ends were trimmed by 6 bases and 1 base, with 13 bases remaining between them. The CDR3 contains 16 residues.

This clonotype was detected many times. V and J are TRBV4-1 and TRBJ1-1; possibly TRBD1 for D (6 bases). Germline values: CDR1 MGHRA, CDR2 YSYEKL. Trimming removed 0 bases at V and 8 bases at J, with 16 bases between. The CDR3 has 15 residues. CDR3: CASSQDRNSGTEAFF. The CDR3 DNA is TGCGCCAGCAGCCAAGATAGAAATTCCGGGACAGAAGCTTTCTTT.

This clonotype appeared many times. In DNA, the CDR3 is TGTGCCCATGACACAGGCGGGGAGCTGTTTTTT. As protein: CAHDTGGELFF. The chain employs TRBV30 and TRBJ2-2; D might be TRBD1 (5 bases). Germline-derived CDR1 and CDR2 are GTSNPN and SVGIG (reference sequence). This CDR3 has 11 residues. V gave up 8 bases and J gave up 7 bases, with 11 bases separating them. The full variable domain, its missing parts supplied by reference TRBV30 and TRBJ2-2, is SQTIHQWPATLVQPVGSPLSLECTVEGTSNPNLYWYRQAAGRGLQLLFYSVGIGQISSEVPQNLSASRPQDRQFILSSKKLLLSDSGFYLCAHDTGGELFFGEGSRLTVL.

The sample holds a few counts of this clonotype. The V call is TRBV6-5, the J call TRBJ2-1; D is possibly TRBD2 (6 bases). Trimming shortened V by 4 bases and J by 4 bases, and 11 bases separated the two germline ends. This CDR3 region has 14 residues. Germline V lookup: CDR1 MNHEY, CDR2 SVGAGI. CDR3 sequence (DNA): TGTGCCAGCAGTTCGGTAGCGGATTACAATGAGCAGTTCTTC. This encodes CASSSVADYNEQFF.

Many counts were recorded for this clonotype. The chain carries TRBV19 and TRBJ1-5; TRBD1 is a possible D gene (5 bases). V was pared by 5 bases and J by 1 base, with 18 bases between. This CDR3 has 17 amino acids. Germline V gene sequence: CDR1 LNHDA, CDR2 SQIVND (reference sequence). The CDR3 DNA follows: TGTGCCAGTAGTCCCCGGGAGGGACGCCCCAGCAATCAGCCCCAGCATTTT. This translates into CASSPREGRPSNQPQHF.

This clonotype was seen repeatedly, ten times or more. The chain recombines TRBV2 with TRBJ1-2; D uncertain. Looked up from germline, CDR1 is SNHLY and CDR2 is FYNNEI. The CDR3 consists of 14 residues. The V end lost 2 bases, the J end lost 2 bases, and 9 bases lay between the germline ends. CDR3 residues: CASSERYTNYGYTF. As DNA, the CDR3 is TGTGCCAGCAGTGAACGGTACACCAACTATGGCTACACCTTC. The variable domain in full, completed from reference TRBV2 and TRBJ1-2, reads EPEVTQTPSHQVTQMGQEVILRCVPISNHLYFYWYRQILGQKVEFLVSFYNNEISEKSEIFDDQFSVERPDGSNFTLKIRSTKLEDSAMYFCASSERYTNYGYTFGSGTRLTVV.

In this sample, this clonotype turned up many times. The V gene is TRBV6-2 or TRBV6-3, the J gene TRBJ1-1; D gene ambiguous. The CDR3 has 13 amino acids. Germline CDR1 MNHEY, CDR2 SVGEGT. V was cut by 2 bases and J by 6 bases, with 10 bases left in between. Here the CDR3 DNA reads TGTGCCAGCAGTTACCTGGCGCTGGCTGAAGCTTTCTTT. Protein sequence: CASSYLALAEAFF.

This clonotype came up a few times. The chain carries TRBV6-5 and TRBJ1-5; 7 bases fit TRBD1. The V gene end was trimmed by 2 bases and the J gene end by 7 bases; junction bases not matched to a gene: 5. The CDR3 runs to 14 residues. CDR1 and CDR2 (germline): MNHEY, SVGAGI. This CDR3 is CASSYDRAAQPQHF. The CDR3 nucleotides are TGTGCCAGCAGTTACGACAGGGCGGCGCAGCCCCAGCATTTT.

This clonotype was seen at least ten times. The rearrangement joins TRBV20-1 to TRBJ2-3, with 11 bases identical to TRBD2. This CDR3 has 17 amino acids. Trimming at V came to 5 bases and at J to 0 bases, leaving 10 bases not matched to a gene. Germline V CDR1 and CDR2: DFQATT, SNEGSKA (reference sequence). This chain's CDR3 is CSARGLAATLSTDTQYF. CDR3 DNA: TGCAGTGCTCGGGGACTAGCGGCAACTCTTAGCACAGATACGCAGTATTTT.

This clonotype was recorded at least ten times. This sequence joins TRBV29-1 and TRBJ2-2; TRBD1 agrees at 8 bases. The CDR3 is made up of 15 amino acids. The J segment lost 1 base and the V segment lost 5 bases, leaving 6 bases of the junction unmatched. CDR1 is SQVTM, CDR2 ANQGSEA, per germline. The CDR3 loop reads CSVLRQGRNTGELFF. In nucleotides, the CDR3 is TGCAGCGTTCTCCGACAGGGGAGGAACACCGGGGAGCTGTTTTTT.

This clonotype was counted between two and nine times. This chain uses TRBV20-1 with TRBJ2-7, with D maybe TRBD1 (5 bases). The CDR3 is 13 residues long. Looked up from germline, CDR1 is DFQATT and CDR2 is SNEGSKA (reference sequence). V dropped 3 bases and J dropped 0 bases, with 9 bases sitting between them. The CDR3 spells CSARYRSSYEQYF. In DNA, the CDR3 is TGCAGTGCTAGGTACAGGTCCTCCTACGAGCAGTACTTC.